This TCR beta chain was sequenced for a study of T cell repertoires in cytomegalovirus infection (dated by TCRdb to the late 2010s). General notes on the study: Because public TCR beta signatures pointed to carriage of CMV infection together with the matching HLA type, the HLA type of each donor mattered for the analysis. Summary of the overall study and its limitations: The ex vivo response was dominated by HLA-C-restricted CMV-specific TCR beta clonotypes, which also provided the single most frequent clonotype in two of eight donors. Cumulative frequency of public TCR beta family members discriminated carriers of CMV infection plus the relevant HLA type in this cohort and an independent 352-donor cohort.

The sequencer was an Illumina HiSeq 1500. TCRdb cleaned the public reads at Q25 with fastp, built clones with MiXCR and kept in-frame beta chains. Under each unique CDR3 protein, matching rows form one entry showing the most common genes and DNA. The table for this sample lists about 310,000 distinct CDR3 sequences; roughly 15% of them were counted only once. 12% of the sample rests with the top ten. Reading the germline V gene gives CDR1 MNHEY and CDR2 SVGEGT. At the junction V is shortened by 6 bases and J by 4 bases; bases outside the gene matches: 12. Inclusive of the bounding cysteine and phenylalanine, the CDR3 is 16 residues long. Just the 48-base CDR3 DNA is kept, in frame starting at base 1. For this clonotype: Its antigen is unknown. No clone much larger than this one lies a single base away; base qualities are absent.

The sample was PBMCs. Rearrangement joined TRBV6-2 or TRBV6-3 to TRBJ1-5, with 7 central nucleotides matching TRBD1. The origin of this receptor is a human donor in good health (CMV status not recorded). Some clones in this sample may be carry-over from other donors' samples. The CDR3 has the sequence CASSAYGGQLNQPQHF. The nucleotide sequence is given as TGTGCCAGCAGCGCGTACGGGGGACAGCTAAATCAGCCCCAGCATTTT.